Following are 18 T cell receptor beta chains from one sample sequenced in a study of cytomegalovirus exposure and HLA in healthy donors (dated 2017 in TCRdb). The method was the immunoSEQ multiplex PCR assay. For the multiplex PCR, a mixture combining 60 forward primers for TCR Vbeta segments and 13 reverse primers for TCR Jbeta segments was used. TCRdb limited this immuneACCESS table to in-frame rearrangements with V and J called. A share of clones is missing; checked studies link under half to unresolved V genes, and the rest is unexplained. This sample is represented by fewer than 150,000 clones; approximately 77% of them were singletons. 2% to 2.5% of the sample comes from the top ten. Specimen: PBMCs. These receptors came from a man aged 25 to 40 in good health and CMV-seronegative.

This chain uses TRBV6-5 with TRBJ1-2, with TRBD1 matching over 7 bases. The J segment lost 6 bases and the V segment lost 5 bases, leaving 12 bases of the junction unmatched. The CDR3 is 15 amino acids. Germline V CDR1 and CDR2: MNHEY, SVGAGI. CDR3 amino acids: CASSLRDSGFDGYTF. The CDR3 nucleotides are TGTGCCAGCAGTCTCCGGGACAGCGGGTTCGATGGCTACACCTTC.

This sequence joins TRBV19 and TRBJ2-5, with 12 bases that match TRBD1. After removal of 8 bases from V and 5 bases from J, the junction contained 9 bases not matched to a gene. Germline CDR1 LNHDA, CDR2 SQIVND (reference sequence). The CDR3 covers 15 residues. CDR3 bases: TGTGCCAGTGGCCCATGGGGACAGGGGGCCGAGACCCAGTACTTC. It yields the protein CASGPWGQGAETQYF. The full variable domain, its missing parts supplied by reference TRBV19 and TRBJ2-5, is DGGITQSPKYLFRKEGQNVTLSCEQNLNHDAMYWYRQDPGQGLRLIYYSQIVNDFQKGDIAEGYSVSREKKESFPLTVTSAQKNPTAFYLCASGPWGQGAETQYFGPGTRLLVL.

The V and J genes are TRBV28 and TRBJ1-2, with TRBD1 identical over 7 bases. CDR3 length: 13 residues. Germline-derived CDR1 and CDR2 are MDHEN and SYDVKM. The J segment lost 9 bases and the V segment lost 6 bases, leaving 10 bases of the junction unmatched. CDR3 sequence (DNA): TGTGCCAGCAGCAGGGACAGAAGATCAAGCTACACCTTC. It codes for CASSRDRRSSYTF.

The chain couples TRBV5-1 to TRBJ2-1, with a tentative D call TRBD1 (6 bases). The CDR3 loop spans 15 amino acids. CDR1 and CDR2 (germline): SGHRS, YFSETQ. V gave up 2 bases and J gave up 2 bases, with 11 bases separating them. The CDR3 loop is CASSLGTNTYNEQFF. CDR3 coding DNA: TGCGCCAGCAGCTTAGGGACAAACACCTACAATGAGCAGTTCTTC.

This clone was picked up one time. The chain uses TRBV6-4 and TRBJ2-3; D call uncertain. V lost 5 bases to trimming and J lost 2 bases, with 8 bases between them. Germline CDR1 MRHNA, CDR2 SNTAGT. The length of the CDR3 is 13 residues. The DNA of the CDR3 is TGTGCCAGCAGTCCGAGCAACACAGATACGCAGTATTTT. Its translation: CASSPSNTDTQYF.

This clone showed up just a few times. DNA of the CDR3: TGTGCCAGCAGCCCGAACCGGGACAGGGCGCTCGGGGCCAACGTCCTGACTTTC. Encoded protein: CASSPNRDRALGANVLTF. The rearrangement links TRBV11-1 to TRBJ2-6; 9 positions match TRBD1. V trimming: 5 bases; J trimming: 4 bases; junction bases outside the gene matches: 12. The germline CDR1 and CDR2 sequences are SGHAT and FQDESV (reference sequence). CDR3 length equals 18 residues.

This chain joins TRBV15 and TRBJ1-3; D gene ambiguous. The ends were cut back, 0 bases at V and 0 bases at J, with 6 bases in the middle. The germline V gene has CDR1 LNHNV and CDR2 YYDKDF (reference sequence). This CDR3 contains 15 residues. The CDR3 DNA reads TGTGCCACCAGCAGAGAAGTCTACTCTGGAAACACCATATATTTT. Encoded protein: CATSREVYSGNTIYF.

The chain is built from TRBV25-1 and TRBJ1-4; D possibly corresponds to TRBD1 (5 bases). CDR3 size: 14 residues. Between the trimmed V and J ends, which lost 2 bases and 6 bases, there was a span of 10 bases. Looked up from germline, CDR1 is MGHDK and CDR2 is SYGVNS. The CDR3 DNA follows: TGTGCCAGCAGTGAACAGGGTTCTCATGAAAAACTGTTTTTT. The encoded protein is CASSEQGSHEKLFF.

V usage is TRBV6-1 and J usage is TRBJ2-7; D is possibly TRBD1 (5 bases). The CDR3 consists of 14 residues. Per the germline V gene, CDR1 is MNHNS and CDR2 is SASEGT. The ends were cut back, 1 base at V and 4 bases at J, with 11 bases in the middle. The CDR3 DNA is TGTGCCAGCAGTGAAGTCGCGGACAATTACGAGCAGTACTTC. This translates into CASSEVADNYEQYF.

The rearrangement uses TRBV5-3 and TRBJ1-5; weak D call: TRBD1 (6 bases). TRBV5-3 is assigned to the ORF class and has an uncertain function. V was clipped by 3 bases and J by 4 bases, with 11 bases between them. There are 14 residues in the CDR3. DNA for the CDR3: TGTGCCAGAAGCTGCAGGGGTCAGAATCAGCCCCAGCATTTT. Residues: CARSCRGQNQPQHF.

The chain links TRBV5-8 to TRBJ2-1, with TRBD2 identical over 8 bases. V trimming: 2 bases; J trimming: 4 bases; junction bases outside the gene matches: 2. This CDR3 has 14 residues. Germline loops: CDR1 SGHTS, CDR2 YDEGEE. The CDR3 spells CASSFSGAYNEQFF. The DNA of the CDR3 is TGTGCCAGCAGCTTTAGCGGGGCTTACAATGAGCAGTTCTTC. The entire variable domain, with the rest obtained from reference TRBV5-8 and TRBJ2-1, is as follows: EAGVTQSPTHLIKTRGQQATLRCSPISGHTSVYWYQQALGLGLQFLLWYDEGEERNRGNFPPRFSGRQFPNYSSELNVNALELEDSALYLCASSFSGAYNEQFFGPGTRLTVL.

The rearrangement uses TRBV27 and TRBJ2-7; no firm D call. Germline V lookup: CDR1 MNHEY, CDR2 SMNVEV (reference sequence). This CDR3 is built from 13 residues. With 6 bases removed from V and 3 bases from J, the gap between germline ends came to 12 bases. The CDR3 region is CASRLAVHYEQYF. CDR3 DNA sequence: TGTGCCAGCAGGTTAGCAGTACACTACGAGCAGTACTTC.

This chain joins TRBV28 and TRBJ1-5, with TRBD1 identical over 8 bases. Trimming cost V 5 bases and J 7 bases; bases outside gene matches: 7. The CDR3 has 14 amino acids. Germline V lookup: CDR1 MDHEN, CDR2 SYDVKM. The CDR3 is CASSRDRTKQPQHF. In DNA form, the CDR3 reads TGTGCCAGCAGTAGGGACAGGACAAAGCAGCCCCAGCATTTT.

This chain connects TRBV27 to TRBJ1-6; possibly TRBD1 for D (5 bases). The CDR3 runs 17 residues. Germline CDR1 and CDR2: MNHEY and SMNVEV (reference sequence). The V and J ends lost 1 base and 4 bases respectively, with 14 bases between them. DNA for the CDR3: TGTGCCAGCAGTTTATTTTTAGACAGTACATATAATTCACCCCTCCACTTT. Residues: CASSLFLDSTYNSPLHF.

V and J are TRBV28 and TRBJ2-3, with 9 positions matching TRBD1. The CDR3 runs to 13 residues. Germline V CDR1 and CDR2: MDHEN, SYDVKM. Trimming removed 6 bases from V and 4 bases from J; junction bases left unmatched: 2. The CDR3 nucleotides read TGTGCCAGCAGCACAGGGGGCGCAGATACGCAGTATTTT. Amino acid sequence: CASSTGGADTQYF.

The V and J genes are TRBV29-1 and TRBJ2-1; D is possibly TRBD2 (5 bases). V was clipped by 3 bases and J by 3 bases, with 9 bases between them. In germline, CDR1 is SQVTM, CDR2 ANQGSEA. The CDR3 runs 13 residues. The CDR3 spells CSVEDGLYNEQFF. The DNA of the CDR3 is TGCAGCGTTGAGGACGGACTCTACAATGAGCAGTTCTTC.

CDR3 in amino acids: CASSYSMGQSYEQYF. In DNA form, the CDR3 reads TGTGCCAGCAGTTACTCGATGGGACAGTCCTACGAGCAGTACTTC. This chain joins TRBV6-5 and TRBJ2-7, with TRBD1 matching over 7 bases. V shed 0 bases and J 1 base; nucleotides not matched to a gene: 3. CDR1 is MNHEY, CDR2 SVGAGI, per germline. The CDR3 contains 15 residues.

The CDR3 sequence: CASSVDMETRPHNEQFF. In DNA, the CDR3 is TGTGCCAGCAGCGTAGATATGGAAACTAGACCCCACAATGAGCAGTTCTTC. This chain uses TRBV9 with TRBJ2-1, with D perhaps matching TRBD2 (5 bases). Deletions cut 0 bases from V and 5 bases from J, with 18 bases between. The V gene's germline CDR1 is SGDLS and CDR2 YYNGEE. CDR3 length equals 17 residues.